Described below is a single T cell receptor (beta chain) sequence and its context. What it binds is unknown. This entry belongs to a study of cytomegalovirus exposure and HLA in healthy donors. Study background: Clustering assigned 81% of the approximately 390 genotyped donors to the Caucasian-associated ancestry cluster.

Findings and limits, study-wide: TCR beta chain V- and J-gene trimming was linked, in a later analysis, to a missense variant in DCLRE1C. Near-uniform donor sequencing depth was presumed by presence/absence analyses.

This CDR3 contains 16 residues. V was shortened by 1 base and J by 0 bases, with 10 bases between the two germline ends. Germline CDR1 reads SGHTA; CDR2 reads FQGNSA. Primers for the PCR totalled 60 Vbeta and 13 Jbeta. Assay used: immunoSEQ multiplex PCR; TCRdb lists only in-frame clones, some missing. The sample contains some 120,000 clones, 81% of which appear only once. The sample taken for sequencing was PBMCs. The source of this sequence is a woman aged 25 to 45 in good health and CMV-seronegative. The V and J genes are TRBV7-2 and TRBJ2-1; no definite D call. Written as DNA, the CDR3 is TGTGCCAGCAGCTTAGTCGCCAAGAGCTCCTACAATGAGCAGTTCTTC. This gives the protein CASSLVAKSSYNEQFF.